The 16 T cell receptor beta chains listed next were all sequenced from one sample in a study of blood T cell repertoires in COVID-19. Some clones are missing from TCRdb's copy, which holds only in-frame ones; the method was immunoSEQ multiplex PCR. Here the sample spans about 250,000 clones, 80% to 90% being singletons. Source material: PBMCs or T cells enriched from blood (not recorded which). These receptors all stem from a woman in her twenties or thirties who had recovered from COVID-19.

CDR3 sequence (DNA): TGTGCCAGCAGCTCCTATGGCTACGAGCAGTACTTC. The encoded protein is CASSSYGYEQYF. This rearrangement joins TRBV7-2 to TRBJ2-7; no clear D. Trimming took off 4 bases at V and 3 bases at J, with 7 bases between the two ends. The CDR3 extends over 12 amino acids. Germline CDR1 SGHTA, CDR2 FQGNSA.

The gene calls are TRBV6-5 and TRBJ1-2; maybe TRBD1 (5 bases). The CDR3 has 13 residues. Trimming pared 7 bases from V and 7 bases from J, leaving 16 bases between. Germline CDR1 reads MNHEY; CDR2 reads SVGAGI. The CDR3 here is CASIWGSAGGYTF. For the CDR3, the DNA is TGTGCCAGCATCTGGGGCAGTGCCGGTGGCTACACCTTC.

The V and J genes are TRBV6-1 and TRBJ2-1; TRBD2 matches at 13 bases. The germline CDR1 and CDR2 sequences are MNHNS and SASEGT. Trimming at V came to 4 bases and at J to 5 bases, leaving 5 bases not matched to a gene. The CDR3 totals 16 residues. The CDR3 region has the DNA TGTGCCAGCAGTGTCCGACTAGCGGGAGGCAACAATGAGCAGTTCTTC. This encodes CASSVRLAGGNNEQFF.

J is TRBJ1-5 and V is TRBV6-5; possibly TRBD1 for D (5 bases). There are 14 residues in the CDR3. Trimming left V 5 bases short and J 10 bases short, with 18 bases between. Germline V gene sequence: CDR1 MNHEY, CDR2 SVGAGI. CDR3 sequence reads: CASSIFMGGEPQHF. For the CDR3, the DNA is TGTGCCAGCAGTATATTCATGGGGGGAGAACCCCAGCATTTT.

J is TRBJ2-7 and V is TRBV5-1; TRBD1 agrees at 8 bases. V lost 0 bases to trimming and J lost 8 bases; unmatched junction nucleotides: 10. Per germline, CDR1 SGHRS and CDR2 YFSETQ. The CDR3 is 15 residues long. The CDR3 sequence: CASSLVQGAQQKQYF. As DNA, the CDR3 is TGCGCCAGCAGCTTGGTCCAGGGGGCGCAACAAAAGCAGTACTTC.

The chain couples TRBV29-1 to TRBJ2-3; 12 bases map to TRBD2. V shed 6 bases, J shed 3 bases, and the junction held 1 base outside the gene matches. Germline lookup yields CDR1 SQVTM and CDR2 ANQGSEA. The CDR3 loop spans 13 amino acids. Written as DNA, the CDR3 is TGCAGCGTGACTAGCGGGAGAACAGATACGCAGTATTTT. This gives the protein CSVTSGRTDTQYF.

This clone was picked up one time. This rearrangement joins TRBV18 to TRBJ1-1; D may be TRBD1 (5 bases). The V end lost 5 bases, the J end lost 1 base, and 8 bases lay between the germline ends. The V gene's germline CDR1 is KGHSH and CDR2 LQKENI. The CDR3 consists of 13 residues. As DNA, the CDR3 is TGTGCCAGCTCAGGCGGGGGGAACACTGAAGCTTTCTTT. Translating gives CASSGGGNTEAFF.

This clone was seen a single time. This sequence joins TRBV30 and TRBJ2-1, with a tentative D call TRBD2 (5 bases). Germline V gene lookup returns CDR1 GTSNPN and CDR2 SVGIG (reference sequence). The CDR3 runs to 15 residues. With 1 base removed from V and 0 bases from J, the gap between germline ends came to 10 bases. CDR3 sequence: CAWSAKRSSYNEQFF. CDR3 sequence (DNA): TGTGCCTGGAGTGCTAAGCGGAGCTCCTACAATGAGCAGTTCTTC. Based on the CDR3 plus reference TRBV30 and TRBJ2-1, the full variable domain is SQTIHQWPATLVQPVGSPLSLECTVEGTSNPNLYWYRQAAGRGLQLLFYSVGIGQISSEVPQNLSASRPQDRQFILSSKKLLLSDSGFYLCAWSAKRSSYNEQFFGPGTRLTVL.

This clone was seen only a few times. The chain carries TRBV21-1 and TRBJ1-1; the tabulated D call, TRBD1, remains unverified against the DNA. TRBV21-1 is noted as a pseudogene. The CDR3 extends over 13 amino acids. CDR3 in amino acids: CASSKTGDTEAFF. CDR3 bases: TGTGCCAGCAGCAAGACAGGGGACACTGAAGCTTTCTTT.

The chain combines TRBV7-8 with TRBJ2-5; TRBD2 matches at 8 bases. Losses at the gene ends were 1 base for V and 4 bases for J; bases not matched to a gene: 8. Per the germline V gene, CDR1 is SGHVS and CDR2 is FQNEAQ. The CDR3 runs 16 residues. CDR3 region: CASSLVRGRRAETQYF. DNA for the CDR3: TGTGCCAGCAGCTTAGTCCGCGGGAGGAGGGCAGAGACCCAGTACTTC. The full variable domain, its missing parts supplied by reference TRBV7-8 and TRBJ2-5, is GAGVSQSPRYKVAKRGQDVALRCDPISGHVSLFWYQQALGQGPEFLTYFQNEAQLDKSGLPSDRFFAERPEGSVSTLKIQRTQQEDSAVYLCASSLVRGRRAETQYFGPGTRLLVL.

This chain uses TRBV28 with TRBJ2-7, with TRBD2 identical over 9 bases. Germline V gives CDR1 MDHEN, CDR2 SYDVKM. The CDR3 totals 15 residues. V lost 4 bases, J lost 2 bases, and 6 bases stayed unmatched. The chain's CDR3 is CASSSLAGTAYEQYF. The DNA for the CDR3 is TGTGCCAGCAGTTCCCTAGCGGGAACCGCCTACGAGCAGTACTTC.

V gene TRBV2 combines with J gene TRBJ1-1; no clear D. Germline V gene sequence: CDR1 SNHLY, CDR2 FYNNEI. Trimming took off 6 bases at V and 7 bases at J, with 12 bases between the two ends. The CDR3 covers 12 residues. The CDR3 DNA reads TGTGCCAGCAGGAGGAGGACTGGTGAAGCTTTCTTT. Protein: CASRRRTGEAFF.

The chain is built from TRBV11-3 and TRBJ1-1; D ambiguous. This CDR3 spans 13 amino acids. V lost 4 bases and J 0 bases, leaving 6 bases between the germline ends. Germline V lookup: CDR1 SGHNT, CDR2 YENEEA. The chain's CDR3 is CASSSDMNTEAFF. Here the CDR3 DNA reads TGTGCCAGCAGCTCCGACATGAACACTGAAGCTTTCTTT. Supplemented by reference TRBV11-3 and TRBJ1-1, the full variable domain reads EAGVVQSPRYKIIEKKQPVAFWCNPISGHNTLYWYLQNLGQGPELLIRYENEEAVDDSQLPKDRFSAERLKGVDSTLKIQPAELGDSAVYLCASSSDMNTEAFFGQGTRLTVV.

This clone was seen only once. This rearrangement joins TRBV7-2 to TRBJ2-3; D is unresolved. The CDR3 has 13 amino acids. CDR1 is SGHTA, CDR2 FQGNSA, per germline. V gave up 6 bases and J gave up 8 bases, with 15 bases separating them. CDR3 DNA: TGTGCCAGCAGTACTGACTCCCTGGGTACGCAGTATTTT. The encoded protein is CASSTDSLGTQYF.

Here the CDR3 reads CAISASGGQETQYF. The CDR3 nucleotides are TGTGCCATCAGTGCTAGCGGGGGACAAGAGACCCAGTACTTC. The chain employs TRBV10-3 and TRBJ2-5; 10 nucleotides line up with TRBD2. J was trimmed by 2 bases and V by 4 bases; bases with no gene match: 1. Germline V gene data show CDR1 as ENHRY and CDR2 as SYGVKD. The CDR3 contains 14 residues.

This chain connects TRBV5-5 to TRBJ2-5, with a possible D match to TRBD1 (5 bases). The germline CDR1 and CDR2 sequences are SGHKS and YYEKEE (reference sequence). V was pared by 0 bases and J by 1 base, with 7 bases between. The CDR3 spans 14 residues. The CDR3 loop is CASSLGQIQETQYF. In DNA form, the CDR3 reads TGTGCCAGCAGCTTGGGACAGATCCAAGAGACCCAGTACTTC.